The next 32 T cell receptor beta chains were all read from a single sample in a study of T-cell memory formation after mild COVID-19. TCRdb redid the calling of the 5' RACE reads with MiXCR, one entry per CDR3 protein. The table lists fewer than 15,000 distinct CDR3 sequences, around 12% of them singletons. Sequenced material: PBMCs or a T cell subset sorted from them (not recorded which). These receptors were collected from an adult woman who had mild COVID-19 (a few samples of this study predate the infection). Cell type and time point are not known.

In its sample, this clonotype ranks as medium-sized. The genes are TRBV5-6 and TRBJ2-3, with unresolved D. This CDR3 spans 15 amino acids. From germline, CDR1 is SGHDT and CDR2 YYEEEE. The ends were cut back, 9 bases at V and 5 bases at J, with 22 bases in the middle. The CDR3 DNA sequence: TGTGCCACCCACTTCCGATGGCAGCTGGGAGATACGCAGTATTTT. It is translated as CATHFRWQLGDTQYF.

Ten or more counts support this clonotype. V and J are TRBV4-3 and TRBJ1-3; D not certain. CDR1 and CDR2 (germline): LGHNA, YSLEER. The ends were cut back, 1 base at V and 9 bases at J, with 16 bases in the middle. The CDR3 contains 15 residues. This CDR3 reads CASSQGERLWSTIYF. The CDR3 DNA is TGCGCCAGCAGCCAAGGGGAAAGGCTTTGGAGCACCATATATTTT.

In its sample, this clonotype is medium-sized. The chain joins TRBV12-3 or TRBV12-4 to TRBJ2-7; D gene unclear. The V end was cut by 3 bases, the J end by 6 bases, with 12 bases between. The CDR3 has 13 residues. This CDR3 reads CASSFGSGGEQYF. In nucleotides, the CDR3 is TGTGCCAGCAGTTTCGGGTCTGGTGGCGAGCAGTACTTC.

This clonotype came up many times. V and J are TRBV2 and TRBJ1-4; D not certain. The CDR3 length is 14 residues. With 7 bases removed from V and 7 bases from J, the gap between germline ends came to 16 bases. Germline CDR1 and CDR2: SNHLY and FYNNEI. CDR3 sequence: CASTVWPASEKLFF. The CDR3 nucleotides read TGTGCCAGCACCGTTTGGCCAGCGAGTGAAAAACTGTTTTTT.

In this sample, this clonotype turned up many times. The genes are TRBV3-1 and TRBJ2-1, with D tentatively TRBD2 (6 bases). Between the trimmed V and J ends, which lost 7 bases and 8 bases, there was a span of 18 bases. Germline V lookup: CDR1 LGHDT, CDR2 YNNKEL (reference sequence). The CDR3 is 14 amino acids. The CDR3, as DNA: TGTGCCAGCATAAGGGCGGGATCGCTAGATGAGCAGTTCTTC. The encoded protein is CASIRAGSLDEQFF.

The chain recombines TRBV13 with TRBJ2-7, with 9 bases that match TRBD2. With 5 bases clipped from V and 6 bases from J, the junction kept 11 bases outside the gene matches. Germline-derived CDR1 and CDR2 are PRHDT and FYEKMQ (reference sequence). This CDR3 is built from 15 residues. In nucleotides, the CDR3 is TGTGCCAGCAGCCCAACGCCGGGACTAGCTGCCGAGCAGTACTTC. It yields the protein CASSPTPGLAAEQYF.

This clonotype was observed many times. The rearrangement links TRBV24-1 to TRBJ1-1; D perhaps matches TRBD1 (6 bases). The V gene's germline CDR1 is KGHDR and CDR2 SFDVKD. Trimming shortened V by 5 bases and J by 2 bases, and 11 bases separated the two germline ends. This CDR3 comprises 14 residues. For the CDR3, the DNA is TGTGCCACCAGTGGAACAGGGATAAACACTGAAGCTTTCTTT. Translating gives CATSGTGINTEAFF.

This clonotype was counted at least ten times. This rearrangement joins TRBV18 to TRBJ1-1; possible D gene TRBD1, 5 bases. V lost 0 bases and J lost 1, with 6 bases in between. Germline CDR1 KGHSH, CDR2 LQKENI. CDR3 length: 14 residues. DNA of the CDR3: TGTGCCAGCTCACCACCGGGGGGGAACACTGAAGCTTTCTTT. It is translated as CASSPPGGNTEAFF.

J is TRBJ2-3 and V is TRBV4-3; a possible D gene is TRBD2 (6 bases). The CDR3 has 16 amino acids. Trimming shortened V by 0 bases and J by 1 base, and 11 bases separated the two germline ends. The germline V gene encodes CDR1 LGHNA and CDR2 YSLEER. The CDR3 spells CASSQETRRGTDTQYF. For the CDR3, the DNA is TGCGCCAGCAGCCAAGAGACTAGAAGGGGCACAGATACGCAGTATTTT.

This clonotype was observed many times. This chain links TRBV19 with TRBJ1-2; D possibly corresponds to TRBD1 (6 bases). Germline assignment: CDR1 LNHDA and CDR2 SQIVND (reference sequence). The CDR3 has 16 residues. V lost 7 bases and J 4 bases, leaving 22 bases between the germline ends. This chain's CDR3 is CASTLWIQGGSYGYTF. Written as DNA, the CDR3 is TGTGCCAGTACTCTCTGGATACAGGGAGGTTCCTATGGCTACACCTTC.

This clonotype was observed at least ten times. The CDR3 sequence: CASSFDWNNEQFF. The DNA of the CDR3 is TGCGCCAGCAGCTTCGACTGGAACAATGAGCAGTTCTTC. V usage is TRBV5-1 and J usage is TRBJ2-1; D is unclear. V shed 2 bases and J shed 5 bases, with 8 bases lying between them. The germline gives CDR1 SGHRS, CDR2 YFSETQ. This CDR3 has 13 amino acids.

The sample holds a few counts of this clonotype. The rearrangement links TRBV5-4 to TRBJ1-6; perhaps TRBD1 as D (5 bases). Germline V CDR1 and CDR2: SGHNT, YYREEE (reference sequence). Trimming took 0 bases from V and 5 from J, leaving 12 bases between them. The CDR3 extends over 16 amino acids. Written as DNA, the CDR3 is TGTGCCAGCAGCTTGGGCGTCGACAGAGATAATTCACCCCTCCACTTT. It translates to CASSLGVDRDNSPLHF.

A few counts support this clonotype. V gene TRBV11-3 combines with J gene TRBJ1-1; D ambiguous. The length of the CDR3 is 15 residues. V was trimmed by 1 base and J by 0 bases, leaving 9 bases between them. The germline V gene encodes CDR1 SGHNT and CDR2 YENEEA. CDR3 loop: CASSLGPGVNTEAFF. For the CDR3, the DNA is TGTGCCAGCAGCTTAGGTCCCGGGGTGAACACTGAAGCTTTCTTT.

In its sample, this clonotype ranks as medium-sized. The rearrangement uses TRBV29-1 and TRBJ1-2; TRBD1 is a possible D gene (5 bases). This CDR3 is built from 12 residues. Looked up from germline, CDR1 is SQVTM and CDR2 is ANQGSEA. Trimming took 2 bases from V and 2 from J, leaving 6 bases between them. Here the CDR3 DNA reads TGCAGCGTTGAATGGGGGAACTATGGCTACACCTTC. This codes for CSVEWGNYGYTF.

This clonotype was picked up many times. The chain carries TRBV18 and TRBJ2-3; 7 bases align to TRBD1. Germline V gene data show CDR1 as KGHSH and CDR2 as LQKENI. V trimming: 5 bases; J trimming: 0 bases; junction bases outside the gene matches: 2. This CDR3 spans 14 amino acids. The CDR3 sequence is CASSSQGSTDTQYF. The DNA for the CDR3 is TGTGCCAGCTCATCACAGGGGAGCACAGATACGCAGTATTTT.

This clonotype showed up many times. The chain links TRBV4-3 to TRBJ2-1; 7 bases match TRBD2. V shed 0 bases and J 0 bases; nucleotides not matched to a gene: 11. This CDR3 contains 19 residues. The germline gives CDR1 LGHNA, CDR2 YSLEER. CDR3 loop: CASSQEVEILAVSYNEQFF. The CDR3 DNA reads TGCGCCAGCAGCCAAGAAGTCGAGATCCTAGCGGTCTCCTACAATGAGCAGTTCTTC.

This clonotype was seen at least ten times. V gene TRBV24-1 combines with J gene TRBJ1-2; possible D gene TRBD1, 6 bases. Trimming removed 4 bases from V and 6 bases from J, with 20 bases in between. In germline, CDR1 is KGHDR, CDR2 SFDVKD. This CDR3 comprises 16 residues. CDR3 DNA sequence: TGTGCCACCAGTGACTCCCGGTGGAGGGGGGTCGATGGCTACACCTTC. It is translated as CATSDSRWRGVDGYTF.

The sample holds many counts of this clonotype. The J gene is TRBJ1-1, the V gene TRBV7-6, with 9 nucleotides matching TRBD1. V lost 0 bases and J lost 3; bases outside the gene matches: 5. The CDR3 runs 16 residues. Germline CDR1 and CDR2: SGHVS and FNYEAQ. CDR3 sequence: CASSLAARQGDTEAFF. In nucleotides, the CDR3 is TGTGCCAGCAGCTTAGCAGCCCGACAGGGGGACACTGAAGCTTTCTTT.

In its sample, this clonotype was seen many times. This rearrangement joins TRBV12-3 or TRBV12-4 to TRBJ2-7, with D unclear. V lost 8 bases, J lost 5 bases, and 19 bases lay in between. The CDR3 runs to 14 residues. The CDR3 here is CASGTRVLRNEQYF. The DNA for the CDR3 is TGTGCCAGCGGTACCCGGGTCCTACGGAACGAGCAGTACTTC.

This clonotype was recorded at least ten times. The chain combines TRBV10-2 with TRBJ2-7; 9 bases line up with TRBD2. This CDR3 spans 16 amino acids. V lost 5 bases and J lost 0; bases outside the gene matches: 8. Germline V gives CDR1 WSHSY, CDR2 SAAADI. The CDR3 is CASSLTSGKSSYEQYF. The CDR3 region has the DNA TGCGCCAGCAGTTTGACTAGCGGTAAGAGCTCCTACGAGCAGTACTTC.

This clonotype occurred many times. The V gene is TRBV29-1, the J gene TRBJ2-2; D remains ambiguous. The CDR3 is 15 residues long. Per germline, CDR1 SQVTM and CDR2 ANQGSEA. V was trimmed by 6 bases and J by 0 bases, leaving 14 bases between them. The CDR3 loop reads CSVAGTVANTGELFF. In DNA, the CDR3 is TGCAGCGTAGCAGGCACAGTCGCGAACACCGGGGAGCTGTTTTTT.

This clonotype was counted many times. This rearrangement joins TRBV27 to TRBJ2-1; D is unresolved. Per the germline V gene, CDR1 is MNHEY and CDR2 is SMNVEV (reference sequence). The CDR3 is 15 residues long. Trimming stripped 4 bases from V and 0 bases from J, with 10 bases between. The CDR3 nucleotides read TGTGCCAGCAGTTCTGGTGGAGCCTCCTACAATGAGCAGTTCTTC. It yields the protein CASSSGGASYNEQFF.

CDR3 in DNA: TGTGCCAGCAGTTTGGCGGGGGGGCATTTGAACATTCAGTACTTC. Encoded protein: CASSLAGGHLNIQYF. This chain connects TRBV12-3 or TRBV12-4 to TRBJ2-4; TRBD2 aligns across 9 bases. The V gene end was trimmed by 3 bases and the J gene end by 7 bases; junction bases not matched to a gene: 7. The CDR3 runs 15 residues.

Ten or more counts support this clonotype. The genes are TRBV7-9 and TRBJ1-1; D is undetermined. Trimming pared 4 bases from V and 1 base from J, leaving 16 bases between. CDR1 and CDR2 (germline): SEHNR, FQNEAQ (reference sequence). This CDR3 is 16 amino acids long. CDR3 amino acids: CASSSYSQTRNTEAFF. In nucleotides, the CDR3 is TGTGCCAGCAGCTCGTATAGCCAAACAAGGAACACTGAAGCTTTCTTT. The full variable domain, its missing parts supplied by reference TRBV7-9 and TRBJ1-1, is DTGVSQNPRHKITKRGQNVTFRCDPISEHNRLYWYRQTLGQGPEFLTYFQNEAQLEKSRLLSDRFSAERPKGSFSTLEIQRTEQGDSAMYLCASSSYSQTRNTEAFFGQGTRLTVV.

The table lists this clonotype with many counts. The chain couples TRBV24-1 to TRBJ1-5; D remains ambiguous. The CDR3 is made up of 14 amino acids. CDR1 is KGHDR and CDR2 is SFDVKD in the germline V gene. The V and J ends lost 4 bases and 2 bases respectively, with 8 bases between them. In DNA, the CDR3 is TGTGCCACCAGTGACGAACGGGGCAATCAGCCCCAGCATTTT. Translation gives CATSDERGNQPQHF.

This clonotype has at least ten counts. The chain carries TRBV6-1 and TRBJ2-5; D uncertain. The CDR3 totals 14 residues. CDR1 is MNHNS, CDR2 SASEGT, per germline. Trimming cost V 7 bases and J 4 bases, with 16 bases left between them. The CDR3 DNA sequence: TGTGCCAGCATCCTTCGGGCCACGGGAGAGACCCAGTACTTC. It encodes CASILRATGETQYF.

This clonotype was recorded at least ten times. The rearrangement uses TRBV18 and TRBJ1-3, with D possibly TRBD1 on 5 matching bases. This CDR3 contains 19 residues. Germline CDR1 is KGHSH and CDR2 is LQKENI. The V end was cut by 0 bases, the J end by 0 bases, with 18 bases between. The CDR3 nucleotides are TGTGCCAGCTCACCACCGGGGGAGGGTATCTCTCACTCTGGAAACACCATATATTTT. Amino acid sequence: CASSPPGEGISHSGNTIYF. The whole variable domain, remainder taken from reference TRBV18 and TRBJ1-3, is NAGVMQNPRHLVRRRGQEARLRCSPMKGHSHVYWYRQLPEEGLKFMVYLQKENIIDESGMPKERFSAEFPKEGPSILRIQQVVRGDSAAYFCASSPPGEGISHSGNTIYFGEGSWLTVV.

This clonotype was counted many times. V usage is TRBV5-5 and J usage is TRBJ1-2; 10 bases agree with TRBD1. Per the germline V gene, CDR1 is SGHKS and CDR2 is YYEKEE (reference sequence). The CDR3 totals 17 residues. Trimming at V came to 1 base and at J to 3 bases, leaving 9 bases not matched to a gene. The CDR3 loop reads CASSLPGTGVYDYGYTF. CDR3 DNA: TGTGCCAGCAGCTTGCCCGGGACAGGGGTCTATGACTATGGCTACACCTTC.

This clonotype was counted ten times or more. This chain joins TRBV15 and TRBJ2-7; D could derive from TRBD1 or TRBD2 (5 bases each). Germline CDR1 reads LNHNV; CDR2 reads YYDKDF (reference sequence). The V and J ends lost 4 bases and 6 bases respectively, with 25 bases between them. This CDR3 region has 17 residues. The CDR3 reads CATSTQQQGPWMGEQYF. DNA for the CDR3: TGTGCCACCAGCACCCAGCAGCAGGGACCTTGGATGGGCGAGCAGTACTTC.

This clonotype turned up a few times. The genes are TRBV30 and TRBJ1-1, with 8 bases that match TRBD1. Unmatched junction bases numbered 3, after V lost 0 bases and J lost 6 bases. Germline lookup yields CDR1 GTSNPN and CDR2 SVGIG (reference sequence). The CDR3 runs 13 residues. The CDR3 region is CAWSVQGVAEAFF. The CDR3 region has the DNA TGTGCCTGGAGTGTACAGGGGGTGGCTGAAGCTTTCTTT.

This clonotype was seen ten or more times. The chain links TRBV27 to TRBJ2-7, with 9 bases matching TRBD2. CDR1 is MNHEY, CDR2 SMNVEV, per germline (reference sequence). After removal of 5 bases from V and 1 base from J, the junction contained 3 bases not matched to a gene. The CDR3 sequence is 14 residues long. As DNA, the CDR3 is TGTGCCAGCAGTGGGCGGGGGGGGTCCTACGAGCAGTACTTC. Protein sequence: CASSGRGGSYEQYF.

Many counts were recorded for this clonotype. The genes are TRBV5-6 and TRBJ2-7; 7 positions match TRBD1. J was trimmed by 6 bases and V by 3 bases; bases with no gene match: 12. The CDR3 runs to 15 residues. Germline V gene lookup returns CDR1 SGHDT and CDR2 YYEEEE. The CDR3 region has the DNA TGTGCCAGCAGCTCTGGAAAACTACAGGGGACCGAGCAGTACTTC. Protein product: CASSSGKLQGTEQYF.